This T cell receptor (beta chain) was identified in a study of blood T cells in healthy people across ages. A second about 7 to 12 cycle PCR used barcoded and J-beta primers. MiXCR was run by TCRdb on the 5' RACE reads, yielding one entry per CDR3 protein. This table holds about 1.5 million distinct CDR3 sequences, under 55% found once. Every sample had a minimum of 7 million PBMCs isolated. Trimming pared 5 bases from V and 6 bases from J, leaving 11 bases between. The CDR3 runs to 13 residues. Germline V gene lookup returns CDR1 SEHNR and CDR2 FQNEAQ (reference sequence). Sequenced input: blood. The chain links TRBV7-9 to TRBJ2-1, with no clear D. The clonotype comes from a woman under 30 in good health. The CDR3 loop is CASSPPGFNEQFF. The CDR3 DNA sequence: TGTGCCAGCAGCCCTCCCGGGTTCAATGAGCAGTTCTTC.